A selection of T cell receptor beta chains follows, all from one sample in a study. TCRdb reanalysed the 5' RACE reads using MiXCR and keeps one entry per CDR3 protein. The sample holds tens of thousands of distinct CDR3 sequences; under 20% are singletons and the top ten take roughly 2.4%. The material sequenced was naive CD4+ T cells sorted from blood. The source of these receptors is a female donor with breast cancer. CDR3s include the opening cysteine and the closing phenylalanine or tryptophan. Fields, in order: V gene, J gene, D gene, clone size, CDR3 protein, CDR3 DNA. The D gene is left open where the match is weak. Not all rows give a size; the values are once, few, many and, for expanded clones, a class.

TRBV7-8	TRBJ2-3	TRBD1	-	CASSSRQGNTDTQYF	TGTGCCAGCAGCTCCAGACAGGGGAACACAGATACGCAGTATTTT
TRBV5-1	TRBJ1-1	-	-	CASSDEGRPWTEAFF	TGCGCCAGCAGCGATGAGGGACGGCCGTGGACTGAAGCTTTCTTT
TRBV20-1	TRBJ1-1	-	-	CSARRAVQNTEAFF	TGCAGTGCTAGGAGGGCCGTACAGAACACTGAAGCTTTCTTT
TRBV30	TRBJ1-4	-	-	CAWSDGKTTNEKLFF	TGTGCCTGGAGTGACGGGAAAACAACTAATGAAAAACTGTTTTTT
TRBV5-1	TRBJ1-1	-	few	CASSPRPGTEAFF	TGCGCCAGCAGCCCGAGGCCGGGGACTGAAGCTTTCTTT
TRBV20-1	TRBJ2-5	TRBD2	many	CSARVLAGALQETQYF	TGCAGTGCTAGGGTTCTAGCGGGAGCCCTCCAAGAGACCCAGTACTTC
TRBV6-6	TRBJ1-6	-	many	CAGTVGTNSPLHF	TGTGCCGGGACTGTGGGGACCAATTCACCCCTCCACTTT
TRBV20-1	TRBJ2-2	-	few	CSASPGGQAGELFF	TGCAGTGCTAGTCCCGGGGGCCAGGCCGGGGAGCTGTTTTTT
TRBV11-2	TRBJ2-1	-	few	CASSPTGDEQFF	TGTGCCAGCAGCCCAACGGGCGATGAGCAGTTCTTC
TRBV5-1	TRBJ2-5	-	few	CASSFPTGTQYF	TGCGCCAGCAGCTTCCCCACGGGGACCCAGTACTTC
TRBV7-8	TRBJ2-6	-	-	CAGSPTRAGANVLTF	TGTGCCGGCAGCCCAACAAGGGCTGGGGCCAACGTCCTGACTTTC
TRBV9	TRBJ1-1	-	once	CASSEGGENTEAFF	TGTGCCAGCAGCGAGGGTGGGGAGAACACTGAAGCTTTCTTT
TRBV7-3	TRBJ2-6	-	many	CASRSAGTAYSGANVLTF	TGTGCCAGCAGATCGGCGGGGACAGCTTACTCTGGGGCCAACGTCCTGACTTTC
TRBV5-1	TRBJ2-2	-	-	CASSSDPLGPGELFF	TGCGCCAGCAGCTCAGACCCTTTAGGCCCCGGGGAGCTGTTTTTT
TRBV29-1	TRBJ1-2	TRBD1	few	CSAWEQGAGGYTF	TGCAGCGCTTGGGAACAGGGGGCTGGTGGCTACACCTTC
TRBV12-3/TRBV12-4	TRBJ2-6	-	-	CASGSQARTGANVLTF	TGTGCCAGCGGTTCGCAGGCCCGCACTGGGGCCAACGTCCTGACTTTC
TRBV6-1	TRBJ2-1	TRBD2	many	CASRVSGSHEQFF	TGTGCCAGCAGAGTTAGCGGGAGTCATGAGCAGTTCTTC
TRBV5-1	TRBJ1-3	-	-	CASSLEGDTIYF	TGCGCCAGCAGCTTGGAGGGGGACACCATATATTTT
TRBV7-2	TRBJ1-1	-	-	CASLKQGNTEAFF	TGTGCCAGCCTTAAACAGGGAAATACTGAAGCTTTCTTT
TRBV4-3	TRBJ2-1	-	-	CASSHSGGGAFNEQFF	TGCGCCAGCAGCCACAGTGGCGGGGGCGCGTTCAATGAGCAGTTCTTC
TRBV5-1	TRBJ2-2	-	few	CASSLAELTGELFF	TGCGCCAGCAGCTTGGCCGAGCTAACCGGGGAGCTGTTTTTT
TRBV20-1	TRBJ1-1	TRBD1	-	CSARLTGGNTEAFF	TGCAGTGCTAGACTGACAGGGGGAAACACTGAAGCTTTCTTT
TRBV4-2	TRBJ2-7	TRBD2	many	CASSAKGTTDYEQYF	TGTGCCAGCAGCGCAAAGGGGACTACCGACTACGAGCAGTACTTC
TRBV20-1	TRBJ1-1	-	few	CSASPNPNTEAFF	TGCAGTGCTAGCCCCAATCCGAACACTGAAGCTTTCTTT
TRBV7-8	TRBJ2-1	-	-	CASSLLAWDEQFF	TGTGCCAGCAGCTTATTAGCGTGGGATGAGCAGTTCTTC
TRBV7-2	TRBJ2-2	-	few	CASRGHTNTGELFF	TGTGCCAGCAGGGGACATACGAACACCGGGGAGCTGTTTTTT
TRBV5-1	TRBJ1-4	-	few	CASSLEGVEGEKLFF	TGCGCCAGCAGCTTGGAAGGGGTGGAAGGAGAAAAACTGTTTTTT
TRBV4-2	TRBJ2-1	TRBD2	-	CASSQVGTSGIYEQFF	TGTGCCAGCAGCCAAGTTGGGACTAGCGGGATATACGAGCAGTTCTTC
TRBV5-1	TRBJ2-7	-	many	CASSLAGENYEQYF	TGCGCCAGCAGCTTGGCAGGGGAGAATTACGAGCAGTACTTC
TRBV20-1	TRBJ1-1	TRBD1	many	CSAAQGDNTEAFF	TGCAGTGCGGCACAGGGGGATAACACTGAAGCTTTCTTT
TRBV5-6	TRBJ1-5	-	-	CASSLQGTNQPQHF	TGTGCCAGCAGCTTGCAAGGGACGAATCAGCCCCAGCATTTT
TRBV2	TRBJ1-2	TRBD1	few	CASTQGAYGYTF	TGTGCCAGCACTCAGGGGGCCTATGGCTACACCTTC
TRBV5-6	TRBJ2-5	-	few	CASSSWMGETQYF	TGTGCCAGCAGCTCCTGGATGGGAGAGACCCAGTACTTC
TRBV5-1	TRBJ1-1	-	many	CASSLKNTEAFF	TGCGCCAGCAGCTTGAAGAACACTGAAGCTTTCTTT
TRBV15	TRBJ2-1	TRBD2	few	CATSRGASGKDNEQFF	TGTGCCACCAGCAGAGGGGCTAGCGGGAAGGACAATGAGCAGTTCTTC
TRBV3-1	TRBJ2-5	-	-	CASSQDSWETQYF	TGTGCCAGCAGCCAGGATTCGTGGGAGACCCAGTACTTC
TRBV7-9	TRBJ2-7	-	few	CASRRWQGEQYF	TGTGCCAGCAGGCGGTGGCAGGGTGAGCAGTACTTC
TRBV5-1	TRBJ1-1	-	-	CASSFLRPASTMNTEAFF	TGCGCCAGCAGCTTCCTCCGCCCGGCAAGCACTATGAACACTGAAGCTTTCTTT
TRBV5-6	TRBJ1-5	-	-	CASSLLGYSNQPQHF	TGTGCCAGCAGCTTGTTGGGTTATAGCAATCAGCCCCAGCATTTT
TRBV12-3/TRBV12-4	TRBJ2-2	-	few	CASSGPGITGELFF	TGTGCCAGCAGTGGTCCAGGGATCACCGGGGAGCTGTTTTTT
TRBV7-2	TRBJ2-7	TRBD2	few	CASSPPSGRAFGEQYF	TGTGCCAGCAGCCCCCCTAGCGGGAGGGCGTTCGGCGAGCAGTACTTC
TRBV7-2	TRBJ2-1	-	-	CASSSYGNNEQFF	TGTGCCAGCAGCTCCTACGGTAACAATGAGCAGTTCTTC